This entry concerns a single T cell receptor (beta chain). Authors' processing steps: Using reference gene primer amplification, nucleated cell counts were estimated. The assay was immunoSEQ multiplex PCR, and TCRdb's table has in-frame clones only and misses some. For V, J and clone size, that table is used; D and trimming come from the DNA. The sample has approximately 300,000 clones, roughly 90% seen once. With 3 bases clipped from V and 0 bases from J, the junction kept 2 bases outside the gene matches. CDR1 SGDLS and CDR2 YYNGEE come from the germline V gene. The length of the CDR3 is 15 residues. These data come from a study of blood T cell repertoires in COVID-19. The age range of participants was roughly 18 to 90 years, with residence in about 25 US areas. Each recovered donor of Cohort 3 presented with two negative PCRs, clearance, or symptom resolution.

The sequenced material came from PBMCs or T cells enriched from blood (not recorded which). The sequence derives from a man aged 55 to 70 who had recovered from COVID-19. The V call is TRBV9, the J call TRBJ1-4; TRBD1 matches at 7 bases. The chain's CDR3 is CASSAGQSTNEKLFF. For the CDR3, the DNA is TGTGCCAGCAGCGCGGGACAGTCAACTAATGAAAAACTGTTTTTT. Variable domain in full (rest from reference TRBV9 and TRBJ1-4): DSGVTQTPKHLITATGQRVTLRCSPRSGDLSVYWYQQSLDQGLQFLIQYYNGEERAKGNILERFSAQQFPDLHSELNLSSLELGDSALYFCASSAGQSTNEKLFFGSGTQLSVL.